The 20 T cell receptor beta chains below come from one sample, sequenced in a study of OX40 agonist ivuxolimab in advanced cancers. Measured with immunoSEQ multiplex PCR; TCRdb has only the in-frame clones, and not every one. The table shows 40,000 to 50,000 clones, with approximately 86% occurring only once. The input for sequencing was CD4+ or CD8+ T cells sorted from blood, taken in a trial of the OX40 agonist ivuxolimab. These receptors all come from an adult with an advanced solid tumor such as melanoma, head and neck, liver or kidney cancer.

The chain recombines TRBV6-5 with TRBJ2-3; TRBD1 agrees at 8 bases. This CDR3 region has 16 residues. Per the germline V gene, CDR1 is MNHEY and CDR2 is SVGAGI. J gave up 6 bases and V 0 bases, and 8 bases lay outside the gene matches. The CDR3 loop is CASSYSRTGFSDTQYF. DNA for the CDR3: TGTGCCAGCAGTTACTCGAGGACAGGGTTTTCGGATACGCAGTATTTT.

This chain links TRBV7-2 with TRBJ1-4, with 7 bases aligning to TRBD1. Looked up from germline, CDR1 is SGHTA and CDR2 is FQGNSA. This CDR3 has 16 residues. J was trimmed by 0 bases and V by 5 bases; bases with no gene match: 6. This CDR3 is CASSLNGQATNEKLFF. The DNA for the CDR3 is TGTGCCAGCAGCCTAAACGGACAGGCAACTAATGAAAAACTGTTTTTT.

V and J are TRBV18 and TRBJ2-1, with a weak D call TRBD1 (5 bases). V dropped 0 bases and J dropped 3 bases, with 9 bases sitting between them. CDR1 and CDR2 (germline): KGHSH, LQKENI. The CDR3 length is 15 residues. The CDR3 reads CASSPPTDFYNEQFF. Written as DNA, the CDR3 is TGTGCCAGCTCACCACCGACAGACTTCTACAATGAGCAGTTCTTC.

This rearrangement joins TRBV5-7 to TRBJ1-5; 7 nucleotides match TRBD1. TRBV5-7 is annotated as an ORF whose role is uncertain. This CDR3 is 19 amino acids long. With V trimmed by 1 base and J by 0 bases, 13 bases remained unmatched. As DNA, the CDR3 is TGTGCCAGCAGCTTGCCCAAACAGGGGACAAGTGGTAGCAATCAGCCCCAGCATTTT. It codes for CASSLPKQGTSGSNQPQHF.

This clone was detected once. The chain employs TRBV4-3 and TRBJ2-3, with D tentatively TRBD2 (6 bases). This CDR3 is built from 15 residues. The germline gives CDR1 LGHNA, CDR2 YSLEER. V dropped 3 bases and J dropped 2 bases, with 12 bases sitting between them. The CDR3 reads CASSHYSGSTDTQYF. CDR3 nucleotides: TGCGCCAGCAGCCACTATAGCGGATCCACAGATACGCAGTATTTT.

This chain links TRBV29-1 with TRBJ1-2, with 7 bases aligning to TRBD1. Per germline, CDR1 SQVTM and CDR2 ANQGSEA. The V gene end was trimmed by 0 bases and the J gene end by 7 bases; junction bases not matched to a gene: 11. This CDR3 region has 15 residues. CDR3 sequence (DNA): TGCAGCGTTGAAGATCACGACAGGGTATCCGCTGGCTACACCTTC. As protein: CSVEDHDRVSAGYTF.

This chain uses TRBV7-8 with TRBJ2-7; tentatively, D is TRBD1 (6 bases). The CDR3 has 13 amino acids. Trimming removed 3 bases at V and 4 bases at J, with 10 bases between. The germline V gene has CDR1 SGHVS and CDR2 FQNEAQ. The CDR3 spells CASSLGRGYEQYF. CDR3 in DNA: TGTGCCAGCAGCTTGGGCAGGGGATACGAGCAGTACTTC.

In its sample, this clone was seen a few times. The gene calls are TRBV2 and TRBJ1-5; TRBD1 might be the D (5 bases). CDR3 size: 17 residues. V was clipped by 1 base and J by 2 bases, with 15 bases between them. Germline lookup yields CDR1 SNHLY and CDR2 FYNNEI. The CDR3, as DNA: TGTGCCAGCAGTGAAGGCAGGGATTATAGGGGCAATCAGCCCCAGCATTTT. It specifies CASSEGRDYRGNQPQHF.

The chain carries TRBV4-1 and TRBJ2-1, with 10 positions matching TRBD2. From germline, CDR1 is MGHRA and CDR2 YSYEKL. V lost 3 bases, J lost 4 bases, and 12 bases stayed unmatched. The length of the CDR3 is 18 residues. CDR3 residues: CASSHNYRLAGAYNEQFF. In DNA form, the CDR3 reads TGCGCCAGCAGCCACAATTACCGCCTAGCGGGAGCTTACAATGAGCAGTTCTTC.

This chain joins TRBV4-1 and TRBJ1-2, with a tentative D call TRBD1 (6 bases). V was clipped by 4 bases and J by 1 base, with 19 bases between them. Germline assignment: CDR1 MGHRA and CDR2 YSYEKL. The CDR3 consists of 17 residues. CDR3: CASSRNPPPDSNYGYTF. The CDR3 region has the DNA TGCGCCAGCAGCCGAAATCCCCCTCCGGACAGTAACTATGGCTACACCTTC.

CDR3 sequence reads: CASSPGLAGTDTQYF. The DNA of the CDR3 is TGTGCCAGCAGCCCGGGACTAGCGGGCACAGATACGCAGTATTTT. The V gene is TRBV28, the J gene TRBJ2-3, with 11 bases fitting TRBD2. V lost 6 bases to trimming and J lost 1 base; unmatched junction nucleotides: 3. The germline CDR1 and CDR2 sequences are MDHEN and SYDVKM. This CDR3 contains 15 residues. The full variable domain, its missing parts supplied by reference TRBV28 and TRBJ2-3, is DVKVTQSSRYLVKRTGEKVFLECVQDMDHENMFWYRQDPGLGLRLIYFSYDVKMKEKGDIPEGYSVSREKKERFSLILESASTNQTSMYLCASSPGLAGTDTQYFGPGTRLTVL.

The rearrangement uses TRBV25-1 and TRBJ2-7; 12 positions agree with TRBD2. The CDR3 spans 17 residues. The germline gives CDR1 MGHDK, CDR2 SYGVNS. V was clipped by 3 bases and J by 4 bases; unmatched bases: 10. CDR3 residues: CASSERGLAGRPYEQYF. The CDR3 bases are TGTGCCAGCAGTGAGAGGGGACTAGCGGGTCGGCCTTACGAGCAGTACTTC.

CDR3 DNA: TGTGCCAGCAGTTTGACGGGGGGGCCAGGAGATACGCAGTATTTT. Its protein product is CASSLTGGPGDTQYF. This sequence joins TRBV27 and TRBJ2-3; 8 nucleotides line up with TRBD2. With 3 bases clipped from V and 5 bases from J, the junction kept 7 bases outside the gene matches. Germline loops: CDR1 MNHEY, CDR2 SMNVEV (reference sequence). This CDR3 spans 15 amino acids.

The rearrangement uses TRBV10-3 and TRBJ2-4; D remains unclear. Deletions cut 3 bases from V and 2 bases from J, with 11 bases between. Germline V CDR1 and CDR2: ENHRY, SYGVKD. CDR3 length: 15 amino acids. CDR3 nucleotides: TGTGCCATCAGTGACCGCCTAGATTCCAAAAACATTCAGTACTTC. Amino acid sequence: CAISDRLDSKNIQYF.

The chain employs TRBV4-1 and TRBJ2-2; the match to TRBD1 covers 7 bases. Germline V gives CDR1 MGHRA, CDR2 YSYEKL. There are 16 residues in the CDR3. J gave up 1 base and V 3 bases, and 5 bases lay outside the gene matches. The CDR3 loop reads CASSQRRQGNTGELFF. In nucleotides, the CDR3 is TGCGCCAGCAGCCAGAGGAGACAGGGGAACACCGGGGAGCTGTTTTTT.

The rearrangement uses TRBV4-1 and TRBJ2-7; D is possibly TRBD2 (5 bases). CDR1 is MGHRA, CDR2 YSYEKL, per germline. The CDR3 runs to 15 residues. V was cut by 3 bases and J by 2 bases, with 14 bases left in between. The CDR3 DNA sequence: TGCGCCAGCAGCCACAGCACGGGAAAAACCTACGAGCAGTACTTC. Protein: CASSHSTGKTYEQYF.

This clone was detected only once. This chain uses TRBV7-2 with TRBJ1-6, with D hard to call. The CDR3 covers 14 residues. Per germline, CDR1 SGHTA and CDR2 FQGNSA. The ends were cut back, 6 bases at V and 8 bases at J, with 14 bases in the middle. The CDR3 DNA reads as TGTGCCAGCAGACTTGGCCTCTCGTATTCACCCCTCCACTTT. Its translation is CASRLGLSYSPLHF.

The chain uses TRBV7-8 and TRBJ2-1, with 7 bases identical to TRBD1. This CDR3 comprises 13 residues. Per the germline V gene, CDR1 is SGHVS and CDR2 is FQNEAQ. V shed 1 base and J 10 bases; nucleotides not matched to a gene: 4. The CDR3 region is CASSLDRGGEQFF. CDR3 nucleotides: TGTGCCAGCAGCTTAGACAGGGGTGGGGAGCAGTTCTTC.

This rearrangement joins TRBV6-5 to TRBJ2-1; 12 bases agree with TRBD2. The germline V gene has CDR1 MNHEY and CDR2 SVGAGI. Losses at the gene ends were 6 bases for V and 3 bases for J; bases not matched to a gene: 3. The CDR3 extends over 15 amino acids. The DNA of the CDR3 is TGTGCCAGCAGGTCTAGCGGGGGGGACTACAATGAGCAGTTCTTC. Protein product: CASRSSGGDYNEQFF.

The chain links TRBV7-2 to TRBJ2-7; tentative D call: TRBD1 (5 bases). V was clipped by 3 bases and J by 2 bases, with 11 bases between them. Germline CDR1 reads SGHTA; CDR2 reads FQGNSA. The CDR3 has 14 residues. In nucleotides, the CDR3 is TGTGCCAGCAGCTTTCCAGGGCTAGCCTACGAGCAGTACTTC. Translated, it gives CASSFPGLAYEQYF.